One sample yielded the 29 T cell receptor beta chains listed below, sequenced in a study of blood T cell repertoires in COVID-19. Sequencing was performed with immunoSEQ multiplex PCR; in TCRdb, only in-frame clones are kept and a portion is missing. The sample contains 200,000 to 250,000 clones, approximately 82% of which appear only once. The sample comprised peripheral blood. These receptors were obtained from a middle-aged man with active or convalescent COVID-19.

The chain uses TRBV6-5 and TRBJ2-7; 9 bases map to TRBD2. Germline V gives CDR1 MNHEY, CDR2 SVGAGI. The CDR3 spans 15 residues. J was trimmed by 4 bases and V by 7 bases; bases with no gene match: 11. The CDR3 DNA follows: TGTGCCAGCATCCCGGCTAGCGGGGTTATGTACGAGCAGTACGTC. This gives the protein CASIPASGVMYEQYV.

V usage is TRBV19 and J usage is TRBJ2-7; TRBD2 is a possible D gene (6 bases). The V gene lost 5 bases and the J gene lost 3 bases, with 23 bases spanning the gap. The CDR3 loop spans 17 amino acids. In germline, CDR1 is LNHDA, CDR2 SQIVND (reference sequence). CDR3 DNA: TGTGCCAGTAGTCTTCGATGGGGAGGCCGGATAATCTACGAGCAGTACGTC. Residues: CASSLRWGGRIIYEQYV.

The chain combines TRBV18 with TRBJ2-3, with D possibly matching TRBD1 (6 bases). The CDR3 covers 14 residues. V dropped 6 bases and J dropped 8 bases, with 18 bases sitting between them. The germline V gene encodes CDR1 KGHSH and CDR2 LQKENI. CDR3: CASSPTGLELTQYF. The CDR3 DNA follows: TGTGCCAGCTCGCCAACAGGGTTGGAGCTTACGCAGTATTTT.

The chain links TRBV6-2 or TRBV6-3 to TRBJ1-1, with TRBD1 matching 8 bases. The junction had 8 bases not matched to a gene; V was cut back by 4 bases and J by 1 base. CDR1 and CDR2 (germline): MNHEY, SVGEGT. The CDR3 runs to 16 residues. The CDR3 region is CASSFRTGRRNTEAFF. CDR3 nucleotides: TGTGCCAGCAGTTTCAGGACAGGGCGCCGGAACACTGAAGCTTTCTTT.

In this sample, this clone turned up once. The chain joins TRBV11-2 to TRBJ2-3; 7 bases map to TRBD1. CDR3 size: 15 residues. After removal of 3 bases from V and 0 bases from J, the junction contained 3 bases not matched to a gene. The V gene's germline CDR1 is SGHAT and CDR2 FQNNGV. The CDR3 region is CASSLGQHSTDTQYF. CDR3 in DNA: TGTGCCAGCAGCTTGGGACAGCATAGCACAGATACGCAGTATTTT.

In this sample, this clone turned up a few times. The chain carries TRBV4-1 and TRBJ2-3; 9 positions match TRBD2. The ends lost 4 bases at V and 4 bases at J; junction bases unmatched: 12. This CDR3 is 17 amino acids long. Germline V lookup: CDR1 MGHRA, CDR2 YSYEKL. The CDR3 loop is CASSPTGLAGRADTQYF. For the CDR3, the DNA is TGCGCCAGCAGCCCCACGGGCCTAGCGGGGAGGGCAGATACGCAGTATTTT.

The V call is TRBV6-5, the J call TRBJ1-2; 7 bases match TRBD1. Trimming cost V 6 bases and J 8 bases; bases outside gene matches: 9. The CDR3 loop spans 13 amino acids. CDR1 is MNHEY and CDR2 is SVGAGI in the germline V gene. The CDR3: CASRTDRVGGYTF. The CDR3 coding sequence is TGTGCCAGCAGAACCGACAGGGTGGGCGGCTACACCTTC.

The V gene is TRBV5-5, the J gene TRBJ2-1; a weak D match, TRBD2 (6 bases). V was cut by 3 bases and J by 0 bases, with 13 bases left in between. Germline V CDR1 and CDR2: SGHKS, YYEKEE (reference sequence). This CDR3 has 16 amino acids. CDR3 sequence: CASSSRVDYSYNEQFF. In DNA, the CDR3 is TGTGCCAGCAGCTCCCGGGTGGACTACTCCTACAATGAGCAGTTCTTC. The full variable domain, with the rest looked up from reference TRBV5-5 and TRBJ2-1, is DAGVTQSPTHLIKTRGQQVTLRCSPISGHKSVSWYQQVLGQGPQFIFQYYEKEERGRGNFPDRFSARQFPNYSSELNVNALLLGDSALYLCASSSRVDYSYNEQFFGPGTRLTVL.

The chain couples TRBV15 to TRBJ2-2, with D possibly matching TRBD2 (5 bases). This CDR3 is built from 15 residues. Per the germline V gene, CDR1 is LNHNV and CDR2 is YYDKDF (reference sequence). V was trimmed by 5 bases and J by 7 bases, leaving 17 bases between them. The DNA for the CDR3 is TGTGCCACCAGCGCCACCCGGGTCCGGGGCGGGGAGCTGTTTTTT. It yields the protein CATSATRVRGGELFF.

The chain has TRBV7-9 and TRBJ2-2; 12 positions match TRBD1. This CDR3 contains 16 residues. Germline values: CDR1 SEHNR, CDR2 FQNEAQ (reference sequence). Trimming at V came to 5 bases and at J to 6 bases, leaving 7 bases not matched to a gene. CDR3 protein: CASSPTGTGGAGELFF. The CDR3 bases are TGTGCCAGCAGCCCCACCGGGACAGGGGGCGCCGGGGAGCTGTTTTTT.

V gene TRBV4-1 combines with J gene TRBJ1-6, with TRBD1 matching over 7 bases. Germline-derived CDR1 and CDR2 are MGHRA and YSYEKL. The CDR3 runs to 15 residues. With V trimmed by 4 bases and J by 6 bases, 6 bases remained unmatched. CDR3 sequence reads: CASSPGGQGNSPLHF. Here the CDR3 DNA reads TGCGCCAGCAGCCCAGGGGGGCAGGGTAATTCACCCCTCCACTTT.

This chain joins TRBV18 and TRBJ2-7; 10 bases align to TRBD1. The V gene end was trimmed by 3 bases and the J gene end by 4 bases; junction bases not matched to a gene: 6. Per the germline V gene, CDR1 is KGHSH and CDR2 is LQKENI. This CDR3 region has 15 residues. The chain's CDR3 is CASSPGQGLRYEQYV. Here the CDR3 DNA reads TGTGCCAGCTCACCGGGACAGGGGTTGAGGTACGAGCAGTACGTC.

This rearrangement joins TRBV5-4 to TRBJ2-3, with D possibly matching TRBD1 (7 bases). This CDR3 has 16 amino acids. CDR1 and CDR2 (germline): SGHNT, YYREEE (reference sequence). V lost 0 bases, J lost 5 bases, and 16 bases lay in between. The CDR3 nucleotides are TGTGCCAGCAGCTTGGCCCAGGGGGGCCCCCAAGATACGCAGTATTTT. Amino acid sequence: CASSLAQGGPQDTQYF.

The chain combines TRBV5-5 with TRBJ2-7, with 10 bases lining up with TRBD1. The CDR3 loop spans 20 amino acids. Germline V lookup: CDR1 SGHKS, CDR2 YYEKEE (reference sequence). With V trimmed by 0 bases and J by 0 bases, 15 bases remained unmatched. The CDR3 DNA follows: TGTGCCAGCAGCTTGGTTTGGGACAGGGGCTCTGGGGGGAGCTCCTACGAGCAGTACTTC. Translating gives CASSLVWDRGSGGSSYEQYF.

The rearrangement uses TRBV6-5 and TRBJ2-1; the match to TRBD2 covers 9 bases. With 6 bases clipped from V and 5 bases from J, the junction kept 8 bases outside the gene matches. The CDR3 extends over 15 amino acids. Germline V gene lookup returns CDR1 MNHEY and CDR2 SVGAGI. CDR3 DNA: TGTGCCAGCAGCTATAGCGGGGGAGTTAACAATGAGCAGTTCTTC. Encoded protein: CASSYSGGVNNEQFF.

This clone has a single count. This CDR3 reads CASSPGTRGHEAFF. The CDR3, as DNA: TGTGCCAGCAGTCCCGGGACAAGGGGCCATGAAGCTTTCTTT. The chain has TRBV6-2 or TRBV6-3 and TRBJ1-1; TRBD1 is a possible D gene (6 bases). V lost 5 bases, J lost 7 bases, and 17 bases lay in between. Germline V CDR1 and CDR2: MNHEY, SVGEGT. The CDR3 sequence is 14 residues long.

V gene TRBV29-1 combines with J gene TRBJ2-7, with TRBD2 matching over 8 bases. After removal of 6 bases from V and 3 bases from J, the junction contained 4 bases not matched to a gene. The germline V gene has CDR1 SQVTM and CDR2 ANQGSEA. The CDR3 runs to 12 residues. The CDR3 DNA reads as TGCAGCGTCCCCGGGACTAGCTACGAGCAGTACTTC. Translated, it gives CSVPGTSYEQYF.

This chain joins TRBV5-1 and TRBJ2-5; maybe TRBD2 (6 bases). In germline, CDR1 is SGHRS, CDR2 YFSETQ. CDR3 size: 14 residues. V dropped 4 bases and J dropped 5 bases, with 15 bases sitting between them. CDR3 amino acids: CASSLMEGRETQYF. CDR3 nucleotide sequence: TGCGCCAGCAGCCTAATGGAGGGCCGGGAGACCCAGTACTTC.

The chain is built from TRBV4-1 and TRBJ1-6; D perhaps matches TRBD1 (6 bases). The germline V and J ends were trimmed by 0 bases and 10 bases, with 22 bases remaining between them. This CDR3 region has 18 residues. Germline CDR1 is MGHRA and CDR2 is YSYEKL. The CDR3 is CASSQEISPDRLGSPLHF. The CDR3 bases are TGCGCCAGCAGCCAAGAAATTAGCCCTGACAGGTTGGGCTCACCCCTCCACTTT.

This sequence joins TRBV18 and TRBJ2-3, with 10 bases lining up with TRBD1. The V and J ends lost 0 bases and 5 bases, in that order; junction bases with no gene match: 8. The germline CDR1 and CDR2 sequences are KGHSH and LQKENI. CDR3 size: 17 residues. The CDR3 sequence is CASSPPGMGQGLDTQYF. The CDR3 DNA is TGTGCCAGCTCACCACCGGGGATGGGACAGGGGCTAGATACGCAGTATTTT.

This clone is a singleton in its sample. V usage is TRBV6-5 and J usage is TRBJ1-1; tentative D call: TRBD1 (5 bases). The CDR3 spans 14 residues. V shed 9 bases and J shed 0 bases, with 14 bases lying between them. CDR1 and CDR2 (germline): MNHEY, SVGAGI. The CDR3 coding sequence is TGTGCCAGTAGGCGGGACCCCATGAACACTGAAGCTTTCTTT. Translating it yields CASRRDPMNTEAFF.

This clone appeared once. V usage is TRBV11-1 and J usage is TRBJ2-5; the D gene is possibly TRBD2 (6 bases). V was trimmed by 2 bases and J by 4 bases, leaving 14 bases between them. CDR1 is SGHAT, CDR2 FQDESV, per germline (reference sequence). CDR3 length: 15 amino acids. The CDR3 DNA sequence: TGTGCCAGCAGCTTATCCTTAACGGGAGTAGAGACCCAGTACTTC. This gives the protein CASSLSLTGVETQYF.

The chain couples TRBV19 to TRBJ2-5; TRBD2 aligns across 14 bases. Germline loops: CDR1 LNHDA, CDR2 SQIVND (reference sequence). V lost 3 bases and J lost 5; bases outside the gene matches: 5. The CDR3 consists of 16 residues. The CDR3 reads CASSILGLAGVETQYF. In DNA form, the CDR3 reads TGTGCCAGTAGTATCCTGGGACTAGCGGGAGTTGAGACCCAGTACTTC. Filled out from reference TRBV19 and TRBJ2-5, the complete variable domain reads DGGITQSPKYLFRKEGQNVTLSCEQNLNHDAMYWYRQDPGQGLRLIYYSQIVNDFQKGDIAEGYSVSREKKESFPLTVTSAQKNPTAFYLCASSILGLAGVETQYFGPGTRLLVL.

This rearrangement joins TRBV6-2 or TRBV6-3 to TRBJ1-1, with D unclear. Germline V gives CDR1 MNHEY, CDR2 SVGEGT. The CDR3 extends over 15 amino acids. V was cut by 1 base and J by 2 bases, with 11 bases left in between. The CDR3 DNA reads as TGTGCCAGCAGTTACTTCCACACCACAAACACTGAAGCTTTCTTT. Amino acids: CASSYFHTTNTEAFF.

In this sample, this clone turned up a few times. The chain has TRBV5-1 and TRBJ2-2; 13 bases align to TRBD2. The CDR3 sequence is 16 residues long. Per germline, CDR1 SGHRS and CDR2 YFSETQ. V trimming: 2 bases; J trimming: 8 bases; junction bases outside the gene matches: 6. This chain's CDR3 is CASSFGLAGEGGELFF. CDR3 coding DNA: TGCGCCAGCAGCTTCGGACTAGCGGGAGAGGGTGGGGAGCTGTTTTTT.

This chain joins TRBV28 and TRBJ2-7; 11 bases agree with TRBD1. Trimming at V came to 6 bases and at J to 3 bases, leaving 4 bases not matched to a gene. Germline CDR1 and CDR2: MDHEN and SYDVKM. The CDR3 has 14 residues. The DNA of the CDR3 is TGTGCCAGCAGAGGACAGGGGGCTAACTACGAGCAGTACTTC. This gives the protein CASRGQGANYEQYF.

The J gene is TRBJ1-2, the V gene TRBV11-3, with 9 bases aligning to TRBD1. Germline V gene lookup returns CDR1 SGHNT and CDR2 YENEEA. V dropped 1 base and J dropped 0; count of bases not matched to a gene: 12. This CDR3 has 19 amino acids. The CDR3 sequence is CASSLVRGQGYPSNYGYTF. The DNA for the CDR3 is TGTGCCAGCAGCTTAGTAAGGGGACAGGGATACCCTTCTAACTATGGCTACACCTTC. Combining the CDR3 with reference TRBV11-3 and TRBJ1-2 gives the whole variable domain EAGVVQSPRYKIIEKKQPVAFWCNPISGHNTLYWYLQNLGQGPELLIRYENEEAVDDSQLPKDRFSAERLKGVDSTLKIQPAELGDSAVYLCASSLVRGQGYPSNYGYTFGSGTRLTVV.

The CDR3 bases are TGTGCCAGCAGCAAAGTGGGCTTCTCACCCCTCCACTTT. Encoded protein: CASSKVGFSPLHF. The chain links TRBV21-1 to TRBJ1-6; TRBD1, as called in the table, went unchecked against the DNA. TRBV21-1 is given as a pseudogene. This CDR3 comprises 13 residues.

CDR3 nucleotides: TGTGCCAGCAGCTTGGTGGACAGGGATGAAGCTTTCTTT. Its translation is CASSLVDRDEAFF. V and J are TRBV5-6 and TRBJ1-1, with 8 positions matching TRBD1. Trimming cost V 0 bases and J 7 bases; bases outside gene matches: 2. CDR1 and CDR2 (germline): SGHDT, YYEEEE. The length of the CDR3 is 13 residues.